The rows below give T cell receptor beta chains drawn from one sample of a study of cytomegalovirus exposure and HLA in healthy donors. Assay used: immunoSEQ multiplex PCR; TCRdb lists only in-frame clones, some missing. Of some 200,000 clones listed, roughly 73% are singletons. The sequenced sample consisted of PBMCs. These TCRs come from a woman in her twenties or thirties in good health and CMV-seronegative. Each CDR3 is given with its conserved first and last residue. D genes are given only for firm matches.

TRBD1	TRBV2	CASRGQVYNEKLFF
TRBD1	TRBV19	CASSIRDRGNTEAFF
.	TRBV6-5	CASSRDYEQYF
.	TRBV2	CASSTQGNTEAFF
TRBD2	TRBV5-4	CASSLGGGINSGANVLTF
.	TRBV5-1	CASSEPKHREGWYNEQFF
TRBD2	TRBV5-6	CASSLLSGGTDTRYF
TRBD2	TRBV6-5	CASSYSQAGGSNEQFF
.	TRBV6-4	CAISGLCTDTQYF
TRBD2	TRBV19	CASSPGTTTGELFF
TRBD1	TRBV18	CARGDRGFYEQYF
TRBD1	TRBV5-1	CASSPAGQHEKLFF
.	TRBV5-6	CASSLGRDRRNQPQHF
.	TRBV7-8	CASSLGMGLTTDTQYF
.	TRBV7-9	CASKRATGGEQFF
.	TRBV7-9	CASSLVGARNTEAFF
TRBD2	TRBV27	CASSLGGLVEQYF
TRBD1	TRBV5-1	CASSTARDRASGELFF
TRBD2	TRBV12-5	CASGLTPRTSEQETQYF
.	TRBV9	CASSEGRLTPRAGELFF
TRBD2	TRBV7-9	CASSSIGGAADTQYF
TRBD1	TRBV10-3	CAISESFGTGGISGANVLTF